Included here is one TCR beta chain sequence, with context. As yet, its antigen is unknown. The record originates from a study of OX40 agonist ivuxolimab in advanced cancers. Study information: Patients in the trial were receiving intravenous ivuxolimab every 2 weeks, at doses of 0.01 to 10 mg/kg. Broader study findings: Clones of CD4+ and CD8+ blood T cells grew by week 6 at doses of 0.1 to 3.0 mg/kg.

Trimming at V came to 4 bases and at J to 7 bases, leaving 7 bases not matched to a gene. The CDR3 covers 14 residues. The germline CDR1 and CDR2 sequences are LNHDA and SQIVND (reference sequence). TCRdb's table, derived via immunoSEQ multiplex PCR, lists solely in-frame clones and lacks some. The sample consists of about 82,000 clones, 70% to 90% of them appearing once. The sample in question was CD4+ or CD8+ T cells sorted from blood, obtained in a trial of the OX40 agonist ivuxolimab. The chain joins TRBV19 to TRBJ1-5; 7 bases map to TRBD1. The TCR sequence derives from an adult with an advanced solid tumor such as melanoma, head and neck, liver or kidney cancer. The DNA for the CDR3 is TGTGCCAGTAGTACCGGGACAGTTGGGCAGCCCCAGCATTTT. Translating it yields CASSTGTVGQPQHF.